This TCR beta chain was observed in a study of T-cell reconstitution after alpha-beta-depleted transplantation in children (dated by TCRdb to about 2016). About the full investigation: Using TCR repertoire profiling, the study quantitatively followed how T-cell immune reconstitution unfolded in children after TCRalphabeta/CD19-depleted allogeneic hematopoietic cell transplantation. Results and caveats for the whole study, not just this receptor: In some patients, the high TCRbeta diversity seen at day 60 was put down to recipient T cells and intrathymic progenitors that had survived conditioning. Over subsequent months, a decline in hyperexpanded clone frequencies was noted, and after one year, T-cell counts and TCRbeta diversity were mostly ascribed to newly produced T cells. Apparently early alphabetaT-cell count recovery about two months after transplant reportedly relied on only several hundred rapidly expanded clones derived from non-depleted graft cells.

The time point label for this specimen denotes: day 60 (about 2 months) after transplantation. In light of the paper, this sample's treatment or condition label describes: allogeneic hematopoietic cell transplantation with graft depleted of TCRalphabeta T cells and CD19 B cells. The transplant recipients were children given TCRalphabeta/CD19-depleted allogeneic hematopoietic cell grafts. Comments on this clonotype: What antigen it recognizes has not been identified. No much larger clonotype is one base removed from it; base qualities were not supplied.

For CDR1 and CDR2, the germline V gene (reference sequence) lists LNHDA and SQIVND. Trimming accounts for 1 base at V and 0 bases at J, while the number of junction bases matched to no gene is 0. The CDR3 covers 15 residues, taking in both the cysteine and the phenylalanine. CDR3 DNA is the only sequence kept; it has 45 bases, read in frame from the first base. Libraries were made using PCR. Sequenced using an Illumina HiSeq 2500. TCR library preparation used molecular barcoding, with unique molecular identifiers applied to normalize quantification of the TCRbeta repertoire. TCRdb redid the processing of the public reads, applying fastp at Q25 and MiXCR, and retained in-frame beta chains. Rows merge per CDR3 protein into single entries with the most common DNA and genes. The sample data list about 48,000 distinct CDR3 sequences, and over 4.5% of these were observed just once. Over 30% of the sample is held by the ten biggest clonotypes.

This specimen consisted of PBMCs, mostly from graft donor cells, obtained 60 days after TCRalphabeta/CD19-depleted stem cell transplant. This TCR came from a female patient aged 2-9 years who had a stem cell transplant for aplastic anemia, so the T cells may come from the graft donor. In this chain, TRBV19 is recombined with TRBJ1-1; TRBD1 fits 9 bases in the junction. The nucleotide sequence is given as TGTGCCAGTAGTATAGGGGACAGGGTGAACACTGAAGCTTTCTTT. Translated, this gives CASSIGDRVNTEAFF. Extended through the reference TRBV19 and TRBJ1-1 proteins, this CDR3 yields the full variable domain: DGGITQSPKYLFRKEGQNVTLSCEQNLNHDAMYWYRQDPGQGLRLIYYSQIVNDFQKGDIAEGYSVSREKKESFPLTVTSAQKNPTAFYLCASSIGDRVNTEAFFGQGTRLTVV.